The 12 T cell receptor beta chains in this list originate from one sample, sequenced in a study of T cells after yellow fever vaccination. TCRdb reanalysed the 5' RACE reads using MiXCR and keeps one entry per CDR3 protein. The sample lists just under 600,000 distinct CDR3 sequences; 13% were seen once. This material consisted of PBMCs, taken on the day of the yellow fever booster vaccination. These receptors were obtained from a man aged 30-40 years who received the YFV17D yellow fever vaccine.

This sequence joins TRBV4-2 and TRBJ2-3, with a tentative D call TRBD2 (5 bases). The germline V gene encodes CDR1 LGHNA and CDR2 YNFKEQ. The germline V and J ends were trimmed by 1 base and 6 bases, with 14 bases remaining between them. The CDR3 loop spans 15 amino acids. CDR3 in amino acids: CASSQVDFRPDTQYF. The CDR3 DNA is TGTGCCAGCAGCCAAGTGGACTTCCGACCTGATACGCAGTATTTT.

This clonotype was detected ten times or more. The CDR3: CASSGRTGSSYNEQFF. The CDR3 coding sequence is TGTGCCAGCAGCGGAAGGACAGGGAGCTCCTACAATGAGCAGTTCTTC. The chain links TRBV9 to TRBJ2-1, with 8 bases aligning to TRBD1. CDR1 is SGDLS and CDR2 is YYNGEE in the germline V gene. J was trimmed by 0 bases and V by 3 bases; bases with no gene match: 5. The CDR3 runs to 16 residues.

CDR3 sequence (DNA): TGCAGTGCTGGGGGGGCGGAGGTCTACGAGCAGTACTTC. Amino acids: CSAGGAEVYEQYF. The chain is built from TRBV20-1 and TRBJ2-7; weak D call: TRBD2 (7 bases). The V gene's germline CDR1 is DFQATT and CDR2 SNEGSKA (reference sequence). V lost 5 bases, J lost 3 bases, and 14 bases lay in between. The CDR3 totals 13 residues.

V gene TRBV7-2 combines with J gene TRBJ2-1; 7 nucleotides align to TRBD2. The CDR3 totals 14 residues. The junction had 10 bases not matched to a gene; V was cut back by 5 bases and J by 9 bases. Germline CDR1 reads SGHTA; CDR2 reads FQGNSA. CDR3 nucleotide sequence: TGTGCCAGCAGCCAGGGAGGGCCAATGGTTGAGCAGTTCTTC. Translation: CASSQGGPMVEQFF.

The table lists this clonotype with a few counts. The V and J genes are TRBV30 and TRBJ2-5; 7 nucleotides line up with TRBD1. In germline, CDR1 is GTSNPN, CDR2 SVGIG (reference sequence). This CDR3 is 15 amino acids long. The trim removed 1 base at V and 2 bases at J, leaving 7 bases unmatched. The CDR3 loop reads CAWSEGGQVQETQYF. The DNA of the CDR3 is TGTGCCTGGAGTGAAGGAGGACAGGTTCAAGAGACCCAGTACTTC.

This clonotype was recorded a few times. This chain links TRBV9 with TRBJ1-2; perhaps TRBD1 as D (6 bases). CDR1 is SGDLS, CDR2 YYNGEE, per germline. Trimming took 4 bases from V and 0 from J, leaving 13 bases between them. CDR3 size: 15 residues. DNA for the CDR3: TGTGCCAGCAGCCCCTCGGACAGCCCTAACTATGGCTACACCTTC. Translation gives CASSPSDSPNYGYTF.

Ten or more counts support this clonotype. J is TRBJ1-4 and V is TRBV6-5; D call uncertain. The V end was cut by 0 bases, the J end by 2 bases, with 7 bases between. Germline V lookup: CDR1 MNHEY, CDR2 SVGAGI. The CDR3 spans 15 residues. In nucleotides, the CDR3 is TGTGCCAGCAGTTACTCGGGTGCCACTAATGAAAAACTGTTTTTT. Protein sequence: CASSYSGATNEKLFF.

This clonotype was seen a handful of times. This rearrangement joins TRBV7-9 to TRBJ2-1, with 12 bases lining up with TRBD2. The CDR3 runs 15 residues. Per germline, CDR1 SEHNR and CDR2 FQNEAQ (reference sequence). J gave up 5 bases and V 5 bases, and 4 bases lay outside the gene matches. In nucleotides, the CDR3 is TGTGCCAGCAGCGGGACTAGCGGGTATCACAATGAGCAGTTCTTC. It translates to CASSGTSGYHNEQFF.

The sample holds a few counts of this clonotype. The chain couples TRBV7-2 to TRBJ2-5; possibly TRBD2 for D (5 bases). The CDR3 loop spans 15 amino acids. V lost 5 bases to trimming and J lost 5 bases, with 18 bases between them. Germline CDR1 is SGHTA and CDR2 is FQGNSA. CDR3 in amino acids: CASSPRGLAVETQYF. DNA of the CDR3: TGTGCCAGCAGCCCGAGAGGGCTGGCAGTGGAGACCCAGTACTTC. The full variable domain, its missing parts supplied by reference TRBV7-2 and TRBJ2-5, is GAGVSQSPSNKVTEKGKDVELRCDPISGHTALYWYRQSLGQGLEFLIYFQGNSAPDKSGLPSDRFSAERTGGSVSTLTIQRTQQEDSAVYLCASSPRGLAVETQYFGPGTRLLVL.

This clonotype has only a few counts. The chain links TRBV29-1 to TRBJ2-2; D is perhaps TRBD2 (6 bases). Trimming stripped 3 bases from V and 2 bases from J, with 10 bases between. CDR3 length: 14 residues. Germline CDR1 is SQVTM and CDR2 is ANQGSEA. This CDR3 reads CSVDFGGNTGELFF. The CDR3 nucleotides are TGCAGCGTTGATTTCGGGGGTAACACCGGGGAGCTGTTTTTT.

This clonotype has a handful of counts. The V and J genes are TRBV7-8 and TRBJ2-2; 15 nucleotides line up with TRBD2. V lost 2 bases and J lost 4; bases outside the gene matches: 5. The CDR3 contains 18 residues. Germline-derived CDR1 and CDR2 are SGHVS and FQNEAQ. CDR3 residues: CASSLRGLAGGGTGELFF. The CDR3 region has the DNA TGTGCCAGCAGCTTAAGGGGACTAGCGGGAGGAGGCACCGGGGAGCTGTTTTTT.

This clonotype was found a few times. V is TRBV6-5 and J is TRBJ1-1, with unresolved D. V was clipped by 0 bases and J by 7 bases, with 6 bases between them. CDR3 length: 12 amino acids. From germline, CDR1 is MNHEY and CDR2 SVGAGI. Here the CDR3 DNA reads TGTGCCAGCAGTTACTCGGGCTTTGAAGCTTTCTTT. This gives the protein CASSYSGFEAFF.